Listed here are 24 T cell receptor beta chains from one sample, sequenced in a study of T cell repertoires in cytomegalovirus infection. The antigens for these receptors are not known. In TCRdb, the reads were re-called with MiXCR into one record per CDR3 protein. The sample yields 750,000 to 950,000 distinct CDR3 sequences, around 29% seen once. The sequencing used cultured CD8+ T cells from PBMCs, collected from culture after CMV antigen stimulation. These receptors were obtained from a human donor in good health (CMV status not recorded). Some clones in this sample may be carry-over from other donors' samples.

The J gene is TRBJ2-2, the V gene TRBV12-3 or TRBV12-4; the D call may be TRBD1 or TRBD2 (5 bases each). Trimming pared 0 bases from V and 6 bases from J, leaving 11 bases between. This CDR3 is 15 amino acids long. CDR3 DNA sequence: TGTGCCAGCAGTTTAGCGCTCGGGGACCCCGGGGAGCTGTTTTTT. As protein: CASSLALGDPGELFF.

This clonotype came up a few times. The chain's CDR3 is CASSQTGKGEAFF. The DNA of the CDR3 is TGTGCCAGCAGCCAGACAGGGAAGGGTGAAGCTTTCTTT. The chain employs TRBV14 and TRBJ1-1; 7 bases match TRBD1. Germline CDR1 and CDR2: SGHDN and FVKESK. V lost 3 bases to trimming and J lost 7 bases; unmatched junction nucleotides: 5. This CDR3 contains 13 residues.

This clonotype was detected ten times or more. The V gene is TRBV28, the J gene TRBJ2-7, with D possibly being TRBD2 (5 bases). From germline, CDR1 is MDHEN and CDR2 SYDVKM. The length of the CDR3 is 11 residues. Trimming shortened V by 6 bases and J by 4 bases, and 7 bases separated the two germline ends. The DNA for the CDR3 is TGTGCCAGCAGCCGAGGGTACGAGCAGTACGTC. Amino acids: CASSRGYEQYV.

This chain connects TRBV6-5 to TRBJ2-5; 9 bases match TRBD1. Germline V gene lookup returns CDR1 MNHEY and CDR2 SVGAGI. The V and J ends lost 10 bases and 4 bases, in that order; junction bases with no gene match: 10. The CDR3 sequence is 14 residues long. The CDR3, as DNA: TGTGCCACCACCGGACAGGGGTCGGGAGAGACCCAGTACTTC. Protein: CATTGQGSGETQYF.

This clonotype was counted between two and nine times. The chain is built from TRBV27 and TRBJ2-7, with D unresolved. The V end lost 8 bases, the J end lost 1 base, and 12 bases lay between the germline ends. Germline assignment: CDR1 MNHEY and CDR2 SMNVEV (reference sequence). This CDR3 region has 13 residues. The CDR3 DNA reads as TGTGCCAGCGCACCGGAGATTTCCTACGAGCAGTACGTC. This translates into CASAPEISYEQYV.

The rearrangement links TRBV18 to TRBJ1-6; D not certain. The length of the CDR3 is 15 residues. V lost 4 bases and J 1 base, leaving 8 bases between the germline ends. CDR1 is KGHSH, CDR2 LQKENI, per germline. The CDR3 DNA reads as TGTGCCAGCTCACGGAGGGCGTCCTATAATTCACCCCTCCACTTT. Translation: CASSRRASYNSPLHF.

V gene TRBV6-6 combines with J gene TRBJ2-1; 12 bases line up with TRBD2. This CDR3 has 18 residues. Germline CDR1 is MNHNY and CDR2 is SVGAGI (reference sequence). V lost 2 bases and J lost 4; bases outside the gene matches: 9. The CDR3 DNA follows: TGTGCCAGCAGTTACAAGGCTAGCGGGGGGGCCGGGTACAATGAGCAGTTCTTC. It is translated as CASSYKASGGAGYNEQFF.

There are many counts of this clonotype. The chain is built from TRBV20-1 and TRBJ2-3; 9 nucleotides align to TRBD2. The CDR3 totals 18 residues. J gave up 0 bases and V 0 bases, and 10 bases lay outside the gene matches. CDR1 and CDR2 from the germline V gene are DFQATT and SNEGSKA (reference sequence). The CDR3 coding sequence is TGCAGTGCTAGAGATTTCATTAGCGGGGGTGTAAGCACAGATACGCAGTATTTT. It yields the protein CSARDFISGGVSTDTQYF.

This clonotype was picked up a small number of times. J is TRBJ2-2 and V is TRBV2; 10 bases line up with TRBD2. The CDR3 is made up of 15 amino acids. With 4 bases clipped from V and 1 base from J, the junction kept 0 bases outside the gene matches. Germline CDR1 SNHLY, CDR2 FYNNEI. CDR3 sequence: CASSGLAGNTGELFF. In DNA, the CDR3 is TGTGCCAGCAGTGGACTAGCGGGGAACACCGGGGAGCTGTTTTTT. Looking up the rest from reference TRBV2 and TRBJ2-2 gives the full variable domain: EPEVTQTPSHQVTQMGQEVILRCVPISNHLYFYWYRQILGQKVEFLVSFYNNEISEKSEIFDDQFSVERPDGSNFTLKIRSTKLEDSAMYFCASSGLAGNTGELFFGEGSRLTVL.

CDR3 residues: CASSQGLAGGFQETQYF. The CDR3 DNA sequence: TGCGCCAGCAGCCAAGGGTTAGCGGGGGGATTCCAAGAGACCCAGTACTTC. This chain joins TRBV4-3 and TRBJ2-5; 10 bases align to TRBD2. Germline V lookup: CDR1 LGHNA, CDR2 YSLEER. This CDR3 has 17 amino acids. V shed 1 base and J 1 base; nucleotides not matched to a gene: 6.

This clonotype was found a few times. V is TRBV7-9 and J is TRBJ2-3, with 11 positions matching TRBD2. This CDR3 has 16 amino acids. The V gene end was trimmed by 7 bases and the J gene end by 4 bases; junction bases not matched to a gene: 10. In germline, CDR1 is SEHNR, CDR2 FQNEAQ (reference sequence). As DNA, the CDR3 is TGTGCCAGCACCCCTAGCGGGGGGAAAACCTCAGATACGCAGTATTTT. Translated: CASTPSGGKTSDTQYF.

This clonotype was recorded at least ten times. The chain is built from TRBV7-8 and TRBJ1-6; TRBD1 is a possible D gene (5 bases). This CDR3 is built from 17 residues. The V gene's germline CDR1 is SGHVS and CDR2 FQNEAQ. The V gene lost 1 base and the J gene lost 5 bases, with 15 bases spanning the gap. For the CDR3, the DNA is TGTGCCAGCAGCTTAGGATTCATTGGACAAGATAATTCACCCCTCCACTTT. It codes for CASSLGFIGQDNSPLHF. Using reference TRBV7-8 and TRBJ1-6 for the parts outside the CDR3, the full variable domain is GAGVSQSPRYKVAKRGQDVALRCDPISGHVSLFWYQQALGQGPEFLTYFQNEAQLDKSGLPSDRFFAERPEGSVSTLKIQRTQQEDSAVYLCASSLGFIGQDNSPLHFGNGTRLTVT.

This clonotype has a count of ten or more. The chain employs TRBV7-8 and TRBJ1-1; 9 bases are shared with TRBD1. Trimming took 5 bases from V and 0 from J; bases not matched to a gene: 4. CDR1 is SGHVS, CDR2 FQNEAQ, per germline. The CDR3 is made up of 15 amino acids. This CDR3 is CASSAGTGMNTEAFF. CDR3 coding DNA: TGTGCCAGCAGCGCCGGGACAGGGATGAACACTGAAGCTTTCTTT.

The chain carries TRBV7-9 and TRBJ2-3; D possibly matches TRBD1 or TRBD2 (5 bases each). The CDR3 contains 16 residues. From germline, CDR1 is SEHNR and CDR2 FQNEAQ (reference sequence). V gave up 4 bases and J gave up 4 bases, with 18 bases separating them. As DNA, the CDR3 is TGTGCCAGCAGCTGGGACCCTAGGGGTGGCGCAGATACGCAGTATTTT. Its translation: CASSWDPRGGADTQYF.

The chain carries TRBV25-1 and TRBJ1-1; the D is unclear. The CDR3 spans 15 residues. CDR1 is MGHDK and CDR2 is SYGVNS in the germline V gene. V was trimmed by 6 bases and J by 4 bases, leaving 18 bases between them. The CDR3 DNA is TGTGCCAGCAGCCCCACGGGGATGGGAAGCACTGAAGCTTTCTTT. Translated: CASSPTGMGSTEAFF.

The rearrangement uses TRBV19 and TRBJ2-2; no definite D call. The CDR3 consists of 15 residues. Germline CDR1 is LNHDA and CDR2 is SQIVND (reference sequence). V shed 0 bases and J shed 12 bases, with 17 bases lying between them. CDR3 sequence: CASSIDPPGPVQLFF. Here the CDR3 DNA reads TGTGCCAGTAGTATAGACCCCCCCGGACCTGTGCAGCTGTTTTTT.

The rearrangement links TRBV12-3 or TRBV12-4 to TRBJ1-2; D is possibly TRBD1 (6 bases). The CDR3 spans 14 residues. Deletions cut 5 bases from V and 6 bases from J, with 16 bases between. The CDR3 sequence is CASSAWDNGDGYTF. The CDR3 nucleotides read TGTGCCAGCAGTGCCTGGGACAACGGGGATGGCTACACCTTC.

This clonotype was observed at least ten times. The chain is built from TRBV28 and TRBJ1-3, with 7 bases identical to TRBD1. V shed 8 bases, J shed 0 bases, and the junction held 4 bases outside the gene matches. Germline V lookup: CDR1 MDHEN, CDR2 SYDVKM. The CDR3 extends over 14 amino acids. CDR3 residues: CASGRDSSGNTIYF. In nucleotides, the CDR3 is TGTGCCAGCGGCCGGGACAGCTCTGGAAACACCATATATTTT.

The DNA of the CDR3 is TGTGCCAGCAGCTACCCCTGGGACATTGAGAACGGCTACACCTTC. Encoded protein: CASSYPWDIENGYTF. The chain combines TRBV7-6 with TRBJ1-2; D perhaps matches TRBD1 (6 bases). Germline V gene lookup returns CDR1 SGHVS and CDR2 FNYEAQ. The V gene lost 4 bases and the J gene lost 8 bases, with 20 bases spanning the gap. This CDR3 has 15 amino acids.

This sequence joins TRBV5-1 and TRBJ2-6, with 8 bases identical to TRBD1. After removal of 7 bases from V and 2 bases from J, the junction contained 14 bases not matched to a gene. Germline CDR1 is SGHRS and CDR2 is YFSETQ. The length of the CDR3 is 18 residues. This CDR3 is CASRRPRDRHPGANVLTF. Written as DNA, the CDR3 is TGCGCCAGCCGACGACCTAGGGACAGGCACCCTGGGGCCAACGTCCTGACTTTC.

The genes are TRBV13 and TRBJ2-3; 9 positions agree with TRBD1. Germline V gene data show CDR1 as PRHDT and CDR2 as FYEKMQ (reference sequence). This CDR3 is built from 16 residues. V trimming: 7 bases; J trimming: 5 bases; junction bases outside the gene matches: 13. CDR3 DNA sequence: TGTGCCAGCACCCCCGGACAGGGGAGTGAGAAAGATACGCAGTATTTT. It encodes CASTPGQGSEKDTQYF.

This clonotype appeared many times. The genes are TRBV7-6 and TRBJ1-3, with D uncertain. V was cut by 5 bases and J by 0 bases, with 8 bases left in between. The CDR3 totals 14 residues. Germline-derived CDR1 and CDR2 are SGHVS and FNYEAQ. The CDR3 sequence is CASSPLASGNTIYF. The CDR3 bases are TGTGCCAGCAGCCCCCTAGCCTCTGGAAACACCATATATTTT.

The rearrangement uses TRBV7-8 and TRBJ1-4, with D possibly being TRBD1 (6 bases). Germline CDR1 reads SGHVS; CDR2 reads FQNEAQ. Trimming left V 5 bases short and J 8 bases short, with 15 bases between. The CDR3 sequence is 14 residues long. The DNA of the CDR3 is TGTGCCAGCAGCACGGACAGCGTCTTCGAAAAACTGTTTTTT. This codes for CASSTDSVFEKLFF. The full variable domain, rest sourced from reference TRBV7-8 and TRBJ1-4, is GAGVSQSPRYKVAKRGQDVALRCDPISGHVSLFWYQQALGQGPEFLTYFQNEAQLDKSGLPSDRFFAERPEGSVSTLKIQRTQQEDSAVYLCASSTDSVFEKLFFGSGTQLSVL.

In its sample, this clonotype was seen a few times. This rearrangement joins TRBV9 to TRBJ1-1; 7 nucleotides match TRBD1. Germline V gives CDR1 SGDLS, CDR2 YYNGEE. Germline trimming cut 3 bases from V and 0 bases from J; bases unmatched to any gene: 11. The CDR3 consists of 17 residues. For the CDR3, the DNA is TGTGCCAGCAGCGCCGGGACAGCACATGAGATGAACACTGAAGCTTTCTTT. Translating it yields CASSAGTAHEMNTEAFF.